This section outlines one TCR beta chain sequence together with its context. Random hexamers were used to reverse transcribe about 0.5 to 1 ug of RNA. TCRdb re-derived calls from the immunoSEQ multiplex PCR reads in MiXCR, one entry per CDR3 protein. The table records approximately 300,000 distinct CDR3 sequences, 85% of them present only once. Blood CD8+ and CD4+ T cells underwent high-throughput TCR beta sequencing. This specimen belongs to a study of CD8 T cells in Susac syndrome. This TCR derives from a human donor with multiple sclerosis. Sequences were obtained from CD8+ T cells from PBMCs.

Written as DNA, the CDR3 is TGTGCCAGCAGCTTGACAGCAGGAACGTACAATGAGCAGTTCTTC. Protein sequence: CASSLTAGTYNEQFF. V and J are TRBV7-3 and TRBJ2-1, with TRBD1 as a possible D gene (5 bases). In germline, CDR1 is SGHTA, CDR2 FQGTGA. The CDR3 has 15 residues. V gave up 3 bases and J gave up 4 bases, with 13 bases separating them.